This T cell receptor beta chain was obtained from a study of graft-versus-host responses after intestinal transplantation. At the level of the study: Transplant types were multivisceral, liver-intestinal, or isolated intestinal. Anti-thymocyte globulin induction was given to all recipients, followed by tacrolimus and steroids for around three years.

Sequenced by immunoSEQ multiplex PCR; TCRdb stores in-frame clones only, minus some. The profile shows 95,000 or so clones, roughly 90% of them singletons. Concerning this clone itself: What it binds is unknown.

Trimming removed 6 bases from V and 4 bases from J; junction bases left unmatched: 6. Germline loops: CDR1 MRHNA, CDR2 SNTAGT. CDR3 size: 14 residues. General observations from the study: Recipient bone marrow held GvH clones, some seen earlier in ileum or blood. Allograft graft-versus-host to host-versus-graft clonal ratios ran high in patients with graft-donor T cell macrochimerism.

This specimen consisted of PBMCs, obtained 450 to 480 days after intestinal transplant. The receptor's source is a human patient who received an intestinal transplant, so some T cells may come from the graft donor. V usage is TRBV6-4 and J usage is TRBJ2-1; 7 positions agree with TRBD1. CDR3 bases: TGTGCCAGCAGCACCGGGACAGCGTACAATGAGCAGTTCTTC. It translates to CASSTGTAYNEQFF.